The rows below give T cell receptor beta chains drawn from one sample of a study of blood T cell repertoires in COVID-19. Measured with immunoSEQ multiplex PCR; TCRdb has only the in-frame clones, and not every one. The sample has about 110,000 clones, about 88% seen once. Sequences were obtained from peripheral blood. The receptors stem from a woman aged 50 to 60 with acute or convalescent COVID-19. Each CDR3 is given with its conserved first and last residue. Each record gives: V gene, D gene, J gene, clone size, CDR3 DNA, CDR3 protein. A D gene is named only where the DNA matches it firmly. Size is omitted from some rows. Given values are once, few, many or a class for expanded clones.

TRBV19	TRBD2	TRBJ2-5	once	TGTGCCAGTAATGCGGGAGGGCCTCGAGAGACCCAGTACTTC	CASNAGGPRETQYF
TRBV30	-	TRBJ1-5	-	TGTGCCTCGAGAGATCCTTCAGGGCGTAATCAGCCCCAGCATTTT	CASRDPSGRNQPQHF
TRBV27	-	TRBJ2-1	-	TGTGCCAGCAGTGGGGACATCTACAATGAGCAGTTCTTC	CASSGDIYNEQFF
TRBV7-6	-	TRBJ2-5	-	TGTGCCAGCAGCTTATTAGGGCGGACTCAAGAGACCCAGTACTTC	CASSLLGRTQETQYF
TRBV19	TRBD2	TRBJ2-3	-	TGTGCCAGTAGAAGTACTAGCGTAAGCACAGATACGCAGTATTTT	CASRSTSVSTDTQYF
TRBV18	-	TRBJ2-1	-	TGTGCCAGCTCATTACAGGAGTACAATGAGCAGTTCTTC	CASSLQEYNEQFF
TRBV13	-	TRBJ2-6	many	TGTGCCAGCAGCTTAGGCCTATCAGGGGCCGGGGCCAACGTCCTGACTTTC	CASSLGLSGAGANVLTF
TRBV7-6	-	TRBJ2-2	once	TGTGCCAGCAGCTCGCCGGCCAGGACTGTCACCGGGGAGCTGTTTTTT	CASSSPARTVTGELFF
TRBV28	TRBD1	TRBJ1-4	once	TGTGCCAGCAGCCAGGGGGGTACTAATGAAAAACTGTTTTTT	CASSQGGTNEKLFF
TRBV6-5	TRBD2	TRBJ2-1	-	TGTGCCAGCAGTTACGCGGGGACTAGCGGCTACAATGAGCAGTTCTTC	CASSYAGTSGYNEQFF
TRBV5-4	TRBD2	TRBJ2-5	-	TGTGCCAGCAGCTTTACGGATGTAGCGGGAATTGAGACCCAGTACTTC	CASSFTDVAGIETQYF
TRBV30	TRBD2	TRBJ2-3	-	TGTGCCTGGCTAAGCGGGAAAGATACGCAGTATTTT	CAWLSGKDTQYF
TRBV27	-	TRBJ2-7	-	TGTGCCTCGGGTAACAGGGCCTCCTACGAGCAGTACTTC	CASGNRASYEQYF
TRBV5-4	TRBD2	TRBJ2-7	-	TGTGCCAGCAGCCTAGGGGGACTAGCGGGAGACGAGCAGTACTTC	CASSLGGLAGDEQYF
TRBV28	-	TRBJ1-1	-	TGTGCCAGCCCTACTAGGGACACTGAAGCTTTCTTT	CASPTRDTEAFF
TRBV3-1/TRBV3-2	-	TRBJ1-6	once	TGTGCCAGCAGCCCGACAGGAAATTCACCCCTCCACTTT	CASSPTGNSPLHF
TRBV20-1	TRBD2	TRBJ2-3	-	TGCAGTGCTAGTGCTAGCGGGAGCACGATGTCTGGCGATACGCAGTATTTT	CSASASGSTMSGDTQYF
TRBV2	TRBD1	TRBJ1-1	-	TGTGCCAGCAGTGGAGGACAGGGGTTGGTTGAAGCTTTCTTT	CASSGGQGLVEAFF
TRBV20-1	-	TRBJ2-7	-	TGCAGTGCTAGTGGCGGACAGAGGGTATACGAGCAGTACTTC	CSASGGQRVYEQYF
TRBV5-1	TRBD2	TRBJ2-3	-	TGCGCCAGCAGCTACCTAGCGGGAGGTGGAGGAGATACGCAGTATTTT	CASSYLAGGGGDTQYF
TRBV10-3	-	TRBJ2-7	-	TGTGCCATCAGTGCCCCCGGTCCTCGCAACGAGCAGTACTTC	CAISAPGPRNEQYF
TRBV29-1	-	TRBJ1-5	-	TGCAGCGGGGGAGGTAGCCTGGATGGGCCCCAGCATTTT	CSGGGSLDGPQHF
TRBV19	-	TRBJ2-4	-	TGTGCCAGTAGTCAGGTCGGGATCTTAGCCAAAAACATTCAGTACTTC	CASSQVGILAKNIQYF
TRBV28	TRBD1	TRBJ2-7	-	TGTGCCAGCAGTTTTTCGGGGACAGGGGGGTCCGAGCAGTACTTC	CASSFSGTGGSEQYF
TRBV14	TRBD2	TRBJ2-5	-	TGTGCCAGCAGCCAGGTAGCGGGAGGAGGAGGGACCCAGTACTTC	CASSQVAGGGGTQYF
TRBV3-1/TRBV3-2	-	TRBJ2-7	once	TGTGCCAGCAGCCAAGATCCACACAGGGCCATCTACGAGCAGTACTTC	CASSQDPHRAIYEQYF
TRBV5-8	-	TRBJ2-5	-	TGTGCCAGCAGGCCGCGAGGGTCTGAAGAGACCCAGTACTTC	CASRPRGSEETQYF
TRBV4-2	TRBD1	TRBJ1-1	-	TGTGCCAGCAGCCAAAGGGCCGGGGGACAGGGGAGGACTGAAGCTTTCTTT	CASSQRAGGQGRTEAFF
TRBV5-1	-	TRBJ1-1	-	TGCGCCAGCAGCTTGGAAGCGAACACTGAAGCTTTCTTT	CASSLEANTEAFF
TRBV5-5	-	TRBJ2-3	-	TGTGCCAGTGGGCCCTTGGAGGGCCCAGATACGCAGTATTTT	CASGPLEGPDTQYF
TRBV7-9	-	TRBJ1-2	-	TGTGCCAGCAGCTTAGAACAGAACTATGGCTACACCTTC	CASSLEQNYGYTF
TRBV27	-	TRBJ2-3	-	TGTGCCAGCAGTTTATTTAGCGGTCCTAGCACAGATACGCAGTATTTT	CASSLFSGPSTDTQYF
TRBV19	-	TRBJ1-1	-	TGTGCCAGTAGTATGAAGAGGGAGACTGAAGCTTTCTTT	CASSMKRETEAFF
TRBV7-6	TRBD1	TRBJ2-1	many	TGTGCCAGCAGCTTAGTTGCAGGGGGCTCCTACAATGAGCAGTTCTTC	CASSLVAGGSYNEQFF
TRBV30	-	TRBJ2-6	-	TGTGCCTGGAGTGTATCCAGGTCCAGCTCTGGGGCCAACGTCCTGACTTTC	CAWSVSRSSSGANVLTF
TRBV7-9	TRBD2	TRBJ2-1	-	TGTGCCAGCAGCTCCTGGACTAGCGGGAAGTTCGATGAGCAGTTCTTC	CASSSWTSGKFDEQFF
TRBV3-1/TRBV3-2	TRBD2	TRBJ2-2	-	TGTGCCAGCAGCCGGACTAGCGGGGGAAGTAGGGCCGGGGAGCTGTTTTTT	CASSRTSGGSRAGELFF
TRBV5-6	TRBD1	TRBJ1-1	-	TGTGCCAGCAGCTTGTGGGACAGGGTGAACACTGAAGCTTTCTTT	CASSLWDRVNTEAFF
TRBV7-2	TRBD2	TRBJ2-2	-	TGTGCCAGCAGCTATCTAAGGACTAGCGGAAAACAGAACACCGGGGAGCTGTTTTTT	CASSYLRTSGKQNTGELFF
TRBV7-2	-	TRBJ2-1	-	TGTGCCAGCAGCGGACCCCGTACTAGGGAGCAGTTCTTC	CASSGPRTREQFF
TRBV4-1	TRBD2	TRBJ2-1	-	TGCGCCAGCAGCCCAAGTGGGACTAGCGGGAGTTTAGGCAATGAGCAGTTCTTC	CASSPSGTSGSLGNEQFF
TRBV29-1	TRBD1	TRBJ1-1	-	TGCAGCGTAGCCGGGGGACAGGGAGGGATGGACACTGAAGCTTTCTTT	CSVAGGQGGMDTEAFF
TRBV3-1/TRBV3-2	TRBD2	TRBJ2-7	-	TGTGCCAGCAGCCAAGCCGGGACTAGCGGCTACGAGCAGTACTTC	CASSQAGTSGYEQYF
TRBV2	TRBD1	TRBJ1-5	-	TGTGCCAGCAGTGCGGGCAGGGGGGCGGGTAGCAATCAGCCCCAGCATTTT	CASSAGRGAGSNQPQHF
TRBV3-1/TRBV3-2	-	TRBJ1-2	few	TGTGCCAGCAGCCAACTAGTCGGGATTTCCACCTTC	CASSQLVGISTF
TRBV7-9	-	TRBJ1-1	-	TGTGCCAGCAGCTTAAATAGCCCAGTCGAGCGCACTGAAGCTTTCTTT	CASSLNSPVERTEAFF
TRBV5-1	TRBD2	TRBJ2-1	-	TGCGCCAGCCTAGCCGGACTAGCGGGAGGAGAGCAGTTCTTC	CASLAGLAGGEQFF
TRBV9	TRBD1	TRBJ2-3	-	TGTGCCAGCAGCACCACTACAGGGGGAGATACGCAGTATTTT	CASSTTTGGDTQYF
TRBV11-2	TRBD1	TRBJ1-6	-	TGTGCCAGCACTCGAACAGGGGACCTTTTTTCACCCCTCCACTTT	CASTRTGDLFSPLHF
TRBV4-1	TRBD2	TRBJ2-1	-	TGCGCCAGCAGCCAAGATGGGGCGGAGACTAGCGGGAGCTCCTACAATGAGCAGTTCTTC	CASSQDGAETSGSSYNEQFF
TRBV9	TRBD1	TRBJ1-4	-	TGTGCCAGCAGCGACGGACAGGGGGCAACTAATGAAAAACTGTTTTTT	CASSDGQGATNEKLFF
TRBV28	TRBD1	TRBJ2-7	-	TGTGCCAGCAGTACAACCGGGACAGCAACCTACGAGCAGTACTTC	CASSTTGTATYEQYF
TRBV5-1	TRBD1	TRBJ1-4	-	TGCGCCAGCAGCTTGCAGCCCAGGGGGACTAATGAAAAACTGTTTTTT	CASSLQPRGTNEKLFF
TRBV29-1	TRBD1	TRBJ2-5	-	TGCAGCGTTACAGGGGTCCCGGCTCTGGTGGAGACCCAGTACTTC	CSVTGVPALVETQYF
TRBV24-1	TRBD1	TRBJ1-5	-	TGTGCCACCAGTGACCGACAGGGGGATAGCAATCAGCCCCAGCATTTT	CATSDRQGDSNQPQHF